The subject of this entry is one TCR beta chain. Its antigen is still unknown. The sample is drawn from a study of siplizumab effects on memory and regulatory T cells. Study-level findings and limits: Significantly reduced by siplizumab was the cumulative frequency of alloreactive sequences, namely those traceable to unstimulated CD4+ memory cells. The Treg-derived share of mappable alloreactive CD4+ clones averaged approximately 71% with siplizumab and over 25% in controls. Contribution to the alloresponse seemed major for naive T cells, which also seemed more diverse than memory cells. Roughly 80-97% of proliferating clones (CD4+ or CD8+) could not be assigned a naive or memory phenotype.

Sequenced by immunoSEQ multiplex PCR; TCRdb stores in-frame clones only, minus some. Of around 99,000 clones listed, approximately 90% are singletons. Sequenced: Tregs sorted from blood. The source of this sequence is a human donor in good health.

CDR3 amino acids: CASSQSGDFNEKLFF. DNA of the CDR3: TGCGCCAGCAGCCAATCAGGGGATTTTAATGAAAAACTGTTTTTT. The V and J genes are TRBV4-1 and TRBJ1-4, with a weak D call TRBD1 (6 bases). From germline, CDR1 is MGHRA and CDR2 YSYEKL. The CDR3 runs 15 residues. Trimming removed 2 bases from V and 4 bases from J, with 11 bases in between.